The sample holds many counts of the clone carrying this T cell receptor beta chain. Its antigen is unidentified. This sample stems from a study of T cells after yellow fever vaccination. The wider study: Fractions low in cell number were prepared with SMART-Seq v4 Ultra Low Input.

Germline V gene lookup returns CDR1 ENHRY and CDR2 SYGVKD. This CDR3 contains 13 residues. V dropped 5 bases and J dropped 6 bases, with 10 bases sitting between them. Template switching with 5'RACE generated the TCR cDNA and added a universal primer site and UMIs. TCRdb fed the 5' RACE reads into MiXCR, producing one record per CDR3 protein. The table shows 450,000 to 600,000 distinct CDR3 sequences, with roughly 13% occurring only once. Study observations and caveats: On re-exposure, the response was weaker but peaked faster, at day 5 versus 15. Abundant clonotypes from the bulk population could contaminate FACS-sorted repertoires.

This sequence originates from a man younger than 40 who received the YFV17D yellow fever vaccine. The chain combines TRBV10-3 with TRBJ2-2, with D perhaps being TRBD1 or TRBD2 (6 bases each). Sequenced material: PBMCs, taken on the day of the yellow fever booster vaccination. Written as DNA, the CDR3 is TGTGCCATCAGTCCGGGGGCGGCCGGGGAGCTGTTTTTT. Its protein is CAISPGAAGELFF.